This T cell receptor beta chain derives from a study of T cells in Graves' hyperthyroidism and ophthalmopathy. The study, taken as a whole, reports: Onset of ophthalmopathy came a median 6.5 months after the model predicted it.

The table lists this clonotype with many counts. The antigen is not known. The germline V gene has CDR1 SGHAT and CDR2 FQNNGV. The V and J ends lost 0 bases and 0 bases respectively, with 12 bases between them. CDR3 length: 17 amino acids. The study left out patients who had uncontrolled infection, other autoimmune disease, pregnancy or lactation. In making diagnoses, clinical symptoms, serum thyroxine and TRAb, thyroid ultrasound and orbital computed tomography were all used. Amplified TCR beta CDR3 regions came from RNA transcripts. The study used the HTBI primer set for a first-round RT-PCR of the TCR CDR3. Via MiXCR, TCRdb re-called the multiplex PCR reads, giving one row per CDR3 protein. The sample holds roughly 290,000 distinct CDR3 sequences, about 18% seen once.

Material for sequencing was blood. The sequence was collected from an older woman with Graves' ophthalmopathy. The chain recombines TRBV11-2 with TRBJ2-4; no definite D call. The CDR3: CASSLEHLNLAKNIQYF. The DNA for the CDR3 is TGTGCCAGCAGCTTAGAACATTTGAACTTAGCCAAAAACATTCAGTACTTC.